These 24 T cell receptor beta chains share one sample of origin, sequenced in a study of post-analysis software for immune sequencing data. Study-level results: Controls showed lower frequencies than patients for 4 or 5 TRBV segments, and TRBV5-6, TRBV5-1 and TRBV20-1 were among these.

No antigen has been assigned to these receptors. cDNA libraries of TCR beta carried unique molecular identifiers. TCRdb re-derived calls from the PCR reads in MiXCR, one entry per CDR3 protein. The repertoire holds about 770,000 distinct CDR3 sequences, with more than 45% as singletons. Material: blood. All receptors derive from a girl aged 10 to 17 with multiple sclerosis.

This chain links TRBV11-1 with TRBJ1-1; no firm D call. The CDR3 runs 12 residues. Per germline, CDR1 SGHAT and CDR2 FQDESV (reference sequence). Deletions cut 7 bases from V and 9 bases from J, with 15 bases between. CDR3 sequence reads: CASNPWQSQAFF. CDR3 DNA: TGTGCCAGCAACCCTTGGCAGTCTCAAGCTTTCTTT.

The genes are TRBV21-1 and TRBJ1-2; the DNA was not used to check the table's D call, TRBD1. TRBV21-1 is an annotated pseudogene. The length of the CDR3 is 16 residues. The CDR3 nucleotides read TGTGCCAGCAGCAAAGCAGAGGGGGTACGGAGGAATGGCTACACCTTC. This codes for CASSKAEGVRRNGYTF.

The table lists this clonotype with a few counts. This chain links TRBV12-3 or TRBV12-4 with TRBJ2-7; TRBD2 agrees at 9 bases. The CDR3 is made up of 15 amino acids. V trimming: 3 bases; J trimming: 5 bases; junction bases outside the gene matches: 8. The CDR3 DNA is TGTGCCAGCAGTTTGGCGGGAGGGCTCCGGAACGAGCAGTACTTC. Translation: CASSLAGGLRNEQYF.

V is TRBV5-5 and J is TRBJ2-1, with 8 bases fitting TRBD2. Per the germline V gene, CDR1 is SGHKS and CDR2 is YYEKEE (reference sequence). The CDR3 has 15 amino acids. V lost 0 bases to trimming and J lost 2 bases; unmatched junction nucleotides: 1. The CDR3 reads CASSLVSGAYNEQFF. The CDR3 DNA follows: TGTGCCAGCAGCTTGGTTAGCGGGGCCTACAATGAGCAGTTCTTC.

This clonotype appeared a few times. This chain uses TRBV9 with TRBJ2-1; D may be TRBD2 (5 bases). V was trimmed by 4 bases and J by 5 bases, leaving 16 bases between them. The CDR3 runs 15 residues. Germline CDR1 reads SGDLS; CDR2 reads YYNGEE. The CDR3 region is CASSPPGGSNNEQFF. CDR3 DNA sequence: TGTGCCAGCAGCCCTCCCGGAGGTAGTAACAATGAGCAGTTCTTC.

V and J are TRBV4-2 and TRBJ2-6; D remains unclear. The CDR3 has 16 residues. V lost 0 bases, J lost 4 bases, and 10 bases lay in between. CDR1 is LGHNA and CDR2 is YNFKEQ in the germline V gene. CDR3 loop: CASSQENGLGANVLTF. In DNA form, the CDR3 reads TGTGCCAGCAGCCAAGAGAACGGGCTCGGGGCCAACGTCCTGACTTTC.

V is TRBV20-1 and J is TRBJ1-1; TRBD1 agrees at 7 bases. Unmatched junction bases numbered 11, after V lost 1 base and J lost 3 bases. CDR1 and CDR2 (germline): DFQATT, SNEGSKA (reference sequence). The CDR3 spans 16 residues. The CDR3 reads CSARGSEGAVHTEAFF. The CDR3 DNA is TGCAGTGCTAGAGGCAGTGAGGGGGCGGTCCACACTGAAGCTTTCTTT.

The sample holds a few counts of this clonotype. The rearrangement links TRBV7-9 to TRBJ2-5; 9 bases match TRBD2. CDR1 and CDR2 from the germline V gene are SEHNR and FQNEAQ (reference sequence). V lost 1 base and J lost 11; bases outside the gene matches: 11. The CDR3 contains 15 residues. The CDR3 loop reads CASSLEAGGVGQQYF. CDR3 coding DNA: TGTGCCAGCAGCTTAGAGGCGGGAGGGGTAGGCCAGCAGTACTTC.

This clonotype was counted a few times. The gene calls are TRBV9 and TRBJ1-2; a possible D gene is TRBD1 (5 bases). The germline CDR1 and CDR2 sequences are SGDLS and YYNGEE. The CDR3 is 15 amino acids. Trimming pared 4 bases from V and 4 bases from J, leaving 17 bases between. CDR3 region: CASSLDGGTFYGYTF. CDR3 DNA sequence: TGTGCCAGCAGCCTCGACGGGGGGACCTTCTATGGCTACACCTTC.

This clonotype was observed a few times. The rearrangement joins TRBV7-8 to TRBJ2-4, with 7 bases lining up with TRBD1. Germline CDR1 and CDR2: SGHVS and FQNEAQ. This CDR3 has 14 amino acids. The ends lost 5 bases at V and 4 bases at J; junction bases unmatched: 5. This chain's CDR3 is CASSTRDRKNIQYF. The CDR3 DNA is TGTGCCAGCAGCACCCGGGACAGAAAAAACATTCAGTACTTC.

This chain joins TRBV5-4 and TRBJ2-5; the D gene could be TRBD1 or TRBD2 (5 bases each). The CDR3 has 13 residues. V lost 6 bases, J lost 4 bases, and 13 bases lay in between. CDR1 and CDR2 (germline): SGHNT, YYREEE (reference sequence). The CDR3 loop reads CASNPGPRETQYF. In DNA form, the CDR3 reads TGTGCCAGCAACCCGGGACCCCGAGAGACCCAGTACTTC.

The chain is built from TRBV20-1 and TRBJ2-6; D perhaps matches TRBD2 (5 bases). V lost 3 bases and J lost 3, with 6 bases in between. This CDR3 has 13 residues. Germline-derived CDR1 and CDR2 are DFQATT and SNEGSKA (reference sequence). In DNA form, the CDR3 reads TGCAGTGCTAGGGCGGGTGGGGCCAACGTCCTGACTTTC. Protein: CSARAGGANVLTF.

This chain uses TRBV20-1 with TRBJ2-7; tentative D call: TRBD1 (7 bases). The end of the DNA fits TRBJ2-5 better, so the J call may be wrong. Germline-derived CDR1 and CDR2 are DFQATT and SNEGSKA (reference sequence). The CDR3 has 16 amino acids. CDR3 loop: CSARDGDSPLGGTQYF. The CDR3 bases are TGCAGTGCTAGGGACGGGGACAGCCCCCTCGGGGGGACCCAGTACTTC.

CDR3 residues: CASRGSGSSYEQYF. The DNA of the CDR3 is TGTGCCAGCAGGGGATCCGGGAGCTCCTACGAGCAGTACTTC. The chain couples TRBV2 to TRBJ2-7; the D gene is possibly TRBD2 (6 bases). V lost 6 bases, J lost 0 bases, and 12 bases lay in between. This CDR3 contains 14 residues. Germline loops: CDR1 SNHLY, CDR2 FYNNEI.

Only a few counts were recorded for this clonotype. The V and J genes are TRBV7-2 and TRBJ2-7; 9 bases fit TRBD1. CDR1 is SGHTA and CDR2 is FQGNSA in the germline V gene. J was trimmed by 2 bases and V by 2 bases; bases with no gene match: 10. The CDR3 is 17 residues long. CDR3 sequence reads: CASSLYFWDRATYEQYF. The CDR3 DNA follows: TGTGCCAGCAGCTTATACTTTTGGGACAGGGCCACCTACGAGCAGTACTTC.

V usage is TRBV20-1 and J usage is TRBJ2-4; 7 positions agree with TRBD1. From germline, CDR1 is DFQATT and CDR2 SNEGSKA (reference sequence). This CDR3 comprises 15 residues. V lost 2 bases, J lost 7 bases, and 11 bases stayed unmatched. The DNA of the CDR3 is TGCAGTGCTAGAAGCAACAGGGGTCCAAAGAACATTCAGTACTTC. Protein sequence: CSARSNRGPKNIQYF.

This sequence joins TRBV28 and TRBJ2-5; 7 bases match TRBD2. The CDR3 length is 14 residues. With V trimmed by 8 bases and J by 0 bases, 6 bases remained unmatched. Germline CDR1 MDHEN, CDR2 SYDVKM. The CDR3 region has the DNA TGTGCCAGCGGCGACGGGGGGAACCAAGAGACCCAGTACTTC. Translated, it gives CASGDGGNQETQYF.

This clonotype has only a few counts. V usage is TRBV27 and J usage is TRBJ2-1; D remains ambiguous. Trimming cost V 2 bases and J 5 bases, with 7 bases left between them. CDR3 length: 13 residues. Germline V gives CDR1 MNHEY, CDR2 SMNVEV (reference sequence). The CDR3 DNA reads as TGTGCCAGCAGTTTAGGAGTTAACAATGAGCAGTTCTTC. The encoded protein is CASSLGVNNEQFF.

V gene TRBV2 combines with J gene TRBJ1-4; unclear D gene. This CDR3 comprises 13 residues. Per germline, CDR1 SNHLY and CDR2 FYNNEI. Trimming removed 8 bases from V and 4 bases from J, with 11 bases in between. This chain's CDR3 is CASAWGINEKLFF. As DNA, the CDR3 is TGTGCCAGCGCCTGGGGAATTAATGAAAAACTGTTTTTT.

This clonotype was seen once. This chain joins TRBV6-2 or TRBV6-3 and TRBJ2-1; 8 bases line up with TRBD2. The J call may be faulty, since TRBJ2-7 better matches the DNA end. Germline CDR1 and CDR2: MNHEY and SVGEGT. This CDR3 contains 19 residues. DNA for the CDR3: TGTGCCAGCAGACCCCACGGACTAGCCACACACAGCTCCTACAATGAGCAGTACTTC. It translates to CASRPHGLATHSSYNEQYF.

The table lists this clonotype with a few counts. The J gene is TRBJ2-7, the V gene TRBV20-1; 10 bases line up with TRBD2. CDR1 and CDR2 from the germline V gene are DFQATT and SNEGSKA (reference sequence). V lost 8 bases to trimming and J lost 5 bases; unmatched junction nucleotides: 9. The CDR3 is 13 residues long. The CDR3 spells CSPLAGEGHEQYF. The CDR3 nucleotides are TGCAGTCCCCTAGCGGGAGAGGGCCACGAGCAGTACTTC.

The J gene is TRBJ2-1, the V gene TRBV6-5; weak D call: TRBD2 (5 bases). The CDR3 has 13 amino acids. Between the trimmed V and J ends, which lost 8 bases and 10 bases, there was a span of 18 bases. The V gene's germline CDR1 is MNHEY and CDR2 SVGAGI. This CDR3 reads CASRDHRLAEQFF. The CDR3 nucleotides read TGTGCCAGCCGGGATCACCGCCTCGCCGAGCAGTTCTTC.

Only a few counts were recorded for this clonotype. The chain combines TRBV10-3 with TRBJ2-7; 11 nucleotides align to TRBD1. Germline trimming cut 3 bases from V and 2 bases from J; bases unmatched to any gene: 6. The CDR3 is 16 amino acids. Germline V lookup: CDR1 ENHRY, CDR2 SYGVKD. In DNA form, the CDR3 reads TGTGCCATCAGTGACTCTTGGACAGGGGGCCCCTACGAGCAGTACTTC. Translating it yields CAISDSWTGGPYEQYF.

CDR3 sequence reads: CASSLVGLLSNQPQHF. The CDR3 region has the DNA TGTGCCAGCAGTTTAGTGGGGCTCCTTAGCAATCAGCCCCAGCATTTT. The V gene is TRBV28, the J gene TRBJ1-5; TRBD1 might be the D (5 bases). CDR1 and CDR2 from the germline V gene are MDHEN and SYDVKM. V lost 2 bases to trimming and J lost 0 bases, with 11 bases between them. This CDR3 comprises 16 residues.